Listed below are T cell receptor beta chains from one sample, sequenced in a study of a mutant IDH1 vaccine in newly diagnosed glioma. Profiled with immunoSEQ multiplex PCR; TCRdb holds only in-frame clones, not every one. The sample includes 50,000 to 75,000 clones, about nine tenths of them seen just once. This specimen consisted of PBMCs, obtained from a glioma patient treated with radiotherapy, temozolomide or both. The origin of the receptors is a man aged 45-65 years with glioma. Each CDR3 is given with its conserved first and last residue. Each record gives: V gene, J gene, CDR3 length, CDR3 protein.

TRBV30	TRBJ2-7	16	CAWSARIPGQRHEQYF
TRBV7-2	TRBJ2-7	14	CASSLLAGTYEQYF
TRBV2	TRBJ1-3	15	CASSSRPSSGNTIYF
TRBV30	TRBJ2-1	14	CAWGGPSPYNEQFF
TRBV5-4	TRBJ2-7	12	CASSLAGAEQYF
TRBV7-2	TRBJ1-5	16	CASSLVGTGRNQPQHF
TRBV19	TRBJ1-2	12	CASSVGRNGYTF
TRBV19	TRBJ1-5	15	CASRPPGQYNQPQHF
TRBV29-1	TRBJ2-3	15	CSVWGAAGGTDTQYF
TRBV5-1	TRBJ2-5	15	CASSLGRGGKETQYF
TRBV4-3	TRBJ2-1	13	CASSQDFINEQFF
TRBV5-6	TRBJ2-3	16	CASSTAGTGQTDTQYF
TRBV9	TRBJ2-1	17	CASSVGARDRGLSEQFF
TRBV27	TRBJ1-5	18	CASSLNGDLLLSNQPQHF
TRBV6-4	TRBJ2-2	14	CASSVEGRTGELFF
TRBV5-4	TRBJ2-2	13	CASLRSNTGELFF
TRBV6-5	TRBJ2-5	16	CASSYSLAGAQETQYF
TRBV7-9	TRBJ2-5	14	CASSHPQGPETQYF
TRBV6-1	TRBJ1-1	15	CASSAPGQGNTEAFF
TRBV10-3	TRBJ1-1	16	CAISESKGSVNTEAFF
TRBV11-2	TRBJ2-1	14	CASSPPPRGKEQFF
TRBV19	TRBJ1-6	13	CASTLAYNSPLHF
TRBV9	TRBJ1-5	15	CASSVDWGGGQPQHF
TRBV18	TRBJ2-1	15	CASSPIGGGGNEQFF
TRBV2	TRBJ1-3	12	CASASSGNTIYF
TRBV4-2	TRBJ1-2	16	CASSQQQGTRVRGYTF
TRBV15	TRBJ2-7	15	CATSLDYRENYEQYF
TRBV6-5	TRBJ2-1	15	CASSPDRDVYNEQFF
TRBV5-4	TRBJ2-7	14	CASSSWGQDYEQYF
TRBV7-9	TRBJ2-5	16	CASSLGASGDGETQYF
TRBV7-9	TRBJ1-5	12	CASSLPDQPQHF